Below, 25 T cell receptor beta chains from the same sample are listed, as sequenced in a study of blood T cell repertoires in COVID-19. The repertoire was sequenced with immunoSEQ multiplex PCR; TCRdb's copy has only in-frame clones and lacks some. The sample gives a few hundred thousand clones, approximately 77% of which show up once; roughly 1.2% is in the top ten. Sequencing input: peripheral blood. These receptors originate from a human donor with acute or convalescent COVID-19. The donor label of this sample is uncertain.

CDR3 loop: CASKQTGPNYGYTF. In DNA form, the CDR3 reads TGTGCCAGCAAACAGACAGGGCCTAACTATGGCTACACCTTC. This chain uses TRBV2 with TRBJ1-2; 7 bases align to TRBD1. Germline V gene data show CDR1 as SNHLY and CDR2 as FYNNEI. The CDR3 covers 14 residues. Trimming took 7 bases from V and 0 from J; bases not matched to a gene: 5.

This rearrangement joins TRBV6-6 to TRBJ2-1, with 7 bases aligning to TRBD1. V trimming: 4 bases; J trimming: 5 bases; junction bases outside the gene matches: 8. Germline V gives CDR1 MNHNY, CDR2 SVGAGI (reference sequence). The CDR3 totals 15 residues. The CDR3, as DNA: TGTGCCAGCAGTTCCCCGGGACAGAAGAACAATGAGCAGTTCTTC. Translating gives CASSSPGQKNNEQFF.

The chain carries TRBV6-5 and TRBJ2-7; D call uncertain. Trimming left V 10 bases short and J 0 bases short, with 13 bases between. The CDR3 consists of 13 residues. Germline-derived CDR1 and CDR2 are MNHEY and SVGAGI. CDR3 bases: TGTGCCACAACTGCCTATGGCTCCTACGAGCAGTACTTC. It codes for CATTAYGSYEQYF.

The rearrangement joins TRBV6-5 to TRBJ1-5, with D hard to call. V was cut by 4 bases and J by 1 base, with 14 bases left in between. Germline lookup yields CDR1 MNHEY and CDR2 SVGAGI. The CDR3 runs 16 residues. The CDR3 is CASSSTEGLSNQPQHF. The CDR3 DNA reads TGTGCCAGCAGTTCCACGGAGGGCCTGAGCAATCAGCCCCAGCATTTT.

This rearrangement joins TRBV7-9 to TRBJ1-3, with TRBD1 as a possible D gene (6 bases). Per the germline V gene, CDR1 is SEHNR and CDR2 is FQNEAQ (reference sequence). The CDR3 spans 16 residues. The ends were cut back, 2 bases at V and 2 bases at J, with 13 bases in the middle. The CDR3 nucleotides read TGTGCCAGCAGCTTAACCAGGGGTCATGCTGGAAACACCATATATTTT. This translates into CASSLTRGHAGNTIYF. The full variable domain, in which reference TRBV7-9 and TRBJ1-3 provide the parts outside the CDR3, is DTGVSQNPRHKITKRGQNVTFRCDPISEHNRLYWYRQTLGQGPEFLTYFQNEAQLEKSRLLSDRFSAERPKGSFSTLEIQRTEQGDSAMYLCASSLTRGHAGNTIYFGEGSWLTVV.

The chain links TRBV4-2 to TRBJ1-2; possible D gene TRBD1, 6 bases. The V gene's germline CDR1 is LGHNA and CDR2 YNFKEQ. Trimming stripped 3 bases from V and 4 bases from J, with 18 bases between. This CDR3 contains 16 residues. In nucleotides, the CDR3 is TGTGCCAGCAGCCAGGGGGTCGACAGGCTGGCCTATGGCTACACCTTC. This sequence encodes CASSQGVDRLAYGYTF.

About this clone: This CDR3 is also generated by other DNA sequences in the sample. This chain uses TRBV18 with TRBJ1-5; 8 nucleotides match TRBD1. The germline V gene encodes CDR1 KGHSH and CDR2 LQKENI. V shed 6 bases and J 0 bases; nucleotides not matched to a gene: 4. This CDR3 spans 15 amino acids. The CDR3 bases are TGTGCCAGCTCCCAGGGACAGGATAGCAATCAGCCCCAGCATTTT. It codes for CASSQGQDSNQPQHF.

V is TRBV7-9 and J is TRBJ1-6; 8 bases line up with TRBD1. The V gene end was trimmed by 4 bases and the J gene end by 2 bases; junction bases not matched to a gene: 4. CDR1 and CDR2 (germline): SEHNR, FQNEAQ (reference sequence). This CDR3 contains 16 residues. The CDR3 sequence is CASSSGQGPYNSPLHF. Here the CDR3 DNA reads TGTGCCAGCAGCTCTGGACAGGGACCCTATAATTCACCCCTCCACTTT.

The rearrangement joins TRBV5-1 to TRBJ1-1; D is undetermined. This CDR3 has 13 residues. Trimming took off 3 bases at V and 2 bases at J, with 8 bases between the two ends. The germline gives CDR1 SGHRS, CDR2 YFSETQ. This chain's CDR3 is CASSSQDNTEAFF. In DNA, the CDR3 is TGCGCCAGCAGCTCCCAGGATAACACTGAAGCTTTCTTT.

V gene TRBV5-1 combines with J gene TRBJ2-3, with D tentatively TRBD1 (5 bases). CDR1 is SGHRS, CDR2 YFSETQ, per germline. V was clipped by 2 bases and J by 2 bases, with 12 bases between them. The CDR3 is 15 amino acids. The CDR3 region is CASSFKDRTTDTQYF. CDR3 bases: TGCGCCAGCAGCTTCAAAGACAGAACCACAGATACGCAGTATTTT. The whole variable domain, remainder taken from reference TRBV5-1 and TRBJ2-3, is KAGVTQTPRYLIKTRGQQVTLSCSPISGHRSVSWYQQTPGQGLQFLFEYFSETQRNKGNFPGRFSGRQFSNSRSEMNVSTLELGDSALYLCASSFKDRTTDTQYFGPGTRLTVL.

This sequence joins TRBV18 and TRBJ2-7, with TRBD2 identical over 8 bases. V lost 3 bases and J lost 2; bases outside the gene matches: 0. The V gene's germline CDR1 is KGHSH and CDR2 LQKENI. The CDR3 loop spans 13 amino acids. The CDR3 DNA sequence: TGTGCCAGCTCACCGGGACTAGCCTACGAGCAGTACTTC. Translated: CASSPGLAYEQYF.

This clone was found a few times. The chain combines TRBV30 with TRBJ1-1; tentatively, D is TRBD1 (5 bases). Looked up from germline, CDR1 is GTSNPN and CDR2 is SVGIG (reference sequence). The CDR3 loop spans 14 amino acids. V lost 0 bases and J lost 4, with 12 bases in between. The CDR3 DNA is TGTGCCTGGAGTGTACATCAGGGAAGCACTGAAGCTTTCTTT. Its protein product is CAWSVHQGSTEAFF.

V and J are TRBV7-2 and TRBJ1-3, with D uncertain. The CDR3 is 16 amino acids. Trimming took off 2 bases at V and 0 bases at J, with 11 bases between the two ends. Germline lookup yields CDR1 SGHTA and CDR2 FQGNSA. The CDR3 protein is CASSLREPYSGNTIYF. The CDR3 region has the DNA TGTGCCAGCAGCTTACGGGAGCCTTACTCTGGAAACACCATATATTTT.

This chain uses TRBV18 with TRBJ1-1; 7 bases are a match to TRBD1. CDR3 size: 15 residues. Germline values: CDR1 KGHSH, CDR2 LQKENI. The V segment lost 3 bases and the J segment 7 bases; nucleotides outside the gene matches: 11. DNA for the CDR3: TGTGCCAGCTCACCGAACAGGGGTCGAGGTGGTGAAGCTTTCTTT. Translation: CASSPNRGRGGEAFF.

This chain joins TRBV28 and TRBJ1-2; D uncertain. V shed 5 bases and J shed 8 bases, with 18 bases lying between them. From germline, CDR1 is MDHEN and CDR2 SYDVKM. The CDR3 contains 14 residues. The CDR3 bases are TGTGCCAGCAGTCTACTCTCTCCTACGAACGGCTACACCTTC. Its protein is CASSLLSPTNGYTF.

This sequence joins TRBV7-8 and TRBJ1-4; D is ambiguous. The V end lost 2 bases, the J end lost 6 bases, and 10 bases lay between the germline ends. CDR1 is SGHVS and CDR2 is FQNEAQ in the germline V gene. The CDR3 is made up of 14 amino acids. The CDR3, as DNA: TGTGCCAGCAGCTTACAGAGCCGGGATGAAAAACTGTTTTTT. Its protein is CASSLQSRDEKLFF.

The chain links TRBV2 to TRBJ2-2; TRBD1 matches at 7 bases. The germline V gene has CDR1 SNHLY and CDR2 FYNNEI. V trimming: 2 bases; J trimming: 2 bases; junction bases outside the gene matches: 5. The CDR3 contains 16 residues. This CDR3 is CASSEFRDRNTGELFF. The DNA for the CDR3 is TGTGCCAGCAGTGAATTTCGGGACAGAAACACCGGGGAGCTGTTTTTT.

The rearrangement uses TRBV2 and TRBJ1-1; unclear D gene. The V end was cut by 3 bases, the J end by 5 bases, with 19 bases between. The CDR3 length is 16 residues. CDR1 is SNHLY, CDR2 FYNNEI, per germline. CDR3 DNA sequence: TGTGCCAGCAGTGACCTAGGTCAAGCGGCGGGAACTGAAGCTTTCTTT. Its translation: CASSDLGQAAGTEAFF.

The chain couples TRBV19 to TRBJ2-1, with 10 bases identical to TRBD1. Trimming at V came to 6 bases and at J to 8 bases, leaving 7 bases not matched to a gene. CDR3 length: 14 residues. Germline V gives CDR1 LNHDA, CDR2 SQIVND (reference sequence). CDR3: CASRRTGGFYEQFF. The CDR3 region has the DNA TGTGCCAGTAGGCGGACAGGGGGATTCTATGAGCAGTTCTTC.

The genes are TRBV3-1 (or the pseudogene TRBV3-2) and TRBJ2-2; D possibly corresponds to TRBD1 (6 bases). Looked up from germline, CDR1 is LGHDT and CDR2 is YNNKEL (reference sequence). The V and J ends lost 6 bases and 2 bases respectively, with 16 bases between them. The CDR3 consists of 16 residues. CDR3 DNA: TGTGCCAGCAGACTGACCGGGACACCCAACACCGGGGAGCTGTTTTTT. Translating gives CASRLTGTPNTGELFF.

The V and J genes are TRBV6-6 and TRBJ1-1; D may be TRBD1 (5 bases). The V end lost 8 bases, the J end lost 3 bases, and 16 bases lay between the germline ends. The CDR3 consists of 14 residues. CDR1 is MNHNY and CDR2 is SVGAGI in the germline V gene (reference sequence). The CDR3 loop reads CASGSPTRDTEAFF. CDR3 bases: TGTGCCAGCGGCAGCCCGACCAGGGACACTGAAGCTTTCTTT.

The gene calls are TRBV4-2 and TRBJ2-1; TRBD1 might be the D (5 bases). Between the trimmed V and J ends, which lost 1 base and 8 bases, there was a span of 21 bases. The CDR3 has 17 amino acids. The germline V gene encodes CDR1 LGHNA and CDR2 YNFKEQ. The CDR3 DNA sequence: TGTGCCAGCAGCCAAGGAACACAGGACCGCGTTAGAGATGAGCAGTTCTTC. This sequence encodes CASSQGTQDRVRDEQFF.

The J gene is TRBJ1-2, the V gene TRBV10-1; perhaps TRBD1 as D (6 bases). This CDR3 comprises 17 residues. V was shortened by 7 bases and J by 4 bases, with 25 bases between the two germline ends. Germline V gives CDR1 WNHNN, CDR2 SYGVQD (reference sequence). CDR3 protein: CASNSPGHTKPFYGYTF. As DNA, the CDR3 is TGCGCCAGCAATTCGCCGGGACACACAAAACCATTCTATGGCTACACCTTC.

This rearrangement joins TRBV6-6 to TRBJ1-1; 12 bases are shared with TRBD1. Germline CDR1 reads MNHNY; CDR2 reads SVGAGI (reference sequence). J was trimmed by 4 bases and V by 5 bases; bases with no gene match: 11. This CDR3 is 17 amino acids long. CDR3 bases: TGTGCCAGCAGTCCCGCCGGGACAGGGGGCCGAACCACTGAAGCTTTCTTT. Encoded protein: CASSPAGTGGRTTEAFF.

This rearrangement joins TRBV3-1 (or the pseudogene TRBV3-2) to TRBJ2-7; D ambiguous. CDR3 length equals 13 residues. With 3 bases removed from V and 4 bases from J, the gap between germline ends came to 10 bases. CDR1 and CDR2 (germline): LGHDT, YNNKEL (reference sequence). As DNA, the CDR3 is TGTGCCAGCAGCCAGACTCGGAGATACGAGCAGTACTTC. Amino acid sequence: CASSQTRRYEQYF.